This TCR beta chain was recorded in a study of Graves' ophthalmopathy and Graves' hyperthyroidism (dated by TCRdb to the late 2010s). Describing the broader study: Peripheral blood was collected at initial diagnosis, before any treatment. The study used TCR beta repertoire signatures to distinguish Graves' ophthalmopathy from Graves' hyperthyroidism and to predict progression to ophthalmopathy. In total, under 150 blood samples were TCR-sequenced: fewer than 50 ophthalmopathy, some 75 hyperthyroidism and roughly 17 hyperthyroidism-to-ophthalmopathy patients. To explore V-J signatures distinguishing ophthalmopathy from hyperthyroidism, a discovery set of approximately 100 patients (fewer than 45 ophthalmopathy, 55 to 60 stable hyperthyroidism) was enrolled. An independent validation cohort comprised 18 hyperthyroidism patients and around 16 patients who later progressed from hyperthyroidism to ophthalmopathy. In about 6 hyperthyroidism patients, T-cell repertoires of thyroid tissue and blood were compared. Following sampling, methimazole starting at 30 mg daily was administered to hyperthyroidism patients, and high-dose intravenous methylprednisolone was administered to ophthalmopathy patients. What the work shows at the level of the full study, not this receptor alone: Sample size was not predetermined statistically, and investigators were not blinded to group allocation. In validation, the model predicted ophthalmopathy progression with roughly 68% sensitivity and 72.22% specificity; some 13 predicted patients were CT-confirmed with GO in a median of about 6.1 months. Most expanded thyroid clonotypes with a frequency above 0.001 also appeared in blood, which suggests that blood repertoires may reflect the immune response in the thyroid. In cross-validation, the 13-signature model distinguished ophthalmopathy from stable hyperthyroidism with approximately 90% sensitivity and around 81% specificity, and in the test set the corresponding values were approximately 80% and 75%.

Patients with ophthalmopathy had moderately to severely active disease, with a Clinical Activity Score of 3 or more, a NOSPECS grade of 4 or more, and a disease duration of less than 3 months. Patients were excluded if they had other autoimmune diseases, uncontrolled infections, pregnancy or lactation. Diagnosis relied on clinical symptoms, serum thyroxine, TRAb, thyroid ultrasound and orbital computed tomography. PBMCs were isolated from about 9.2 ml of fresh peripheral blood by Ficoll-Paque density gradient centrifugation. Total RNA was extracted using Trizol reagent, and RNA quality was checked on an Agilent 2100 Bioanalyzer. For repertoire sequencing, the TCR beta CDR3 regions were amplified from RNA transcripts. The first round of RT-PCR was done with HTBI primers and the Qiagen OneStep RT-PCR kit, and was followed by a second round of multiplex PCR, then size selection and purification. Sequencing of the libraries was carried out on an Illumina HiSeq2000 in paired-end mode with 100 bp reads. In the authors' own workflow: SOAPnuke was used for read processing, and reads with adapters, uncalled bases, a mean Phred below 15, or no exact constant-primer or identifier match were discarded. High-quality paired reads were merged with COPE v1.2.5. Unique nucleotide sequences were defined as clonotypes and aligned to IMGT TRB V, D and J references using MiTCR v1.1. The analysis was limited to V-J combinations with a frequency above 0.0001, which together covered approximately 99% of repertoires. A TCR clonal expansion and chaos score per V-J combination was defined as the ratio of F50 clonal expansion to chaos observed in the TCRdist matrix. Features were reduced by Welch's t-statistics and random forest to more than 10 V-J combinations, which fed a naive Bayes classifier. The similarity between thyroid and blood repertoires was quantified using the Morisita-Horn index. TCRdb's own reprocessing of the public reads used fastp at Q25 and MiXCR and kept productive beta chains. Rows merge per CDR3 protein into single entries with the most common DNA and genes. TCRdb's processing, not the study's, gives the V and J calls here. For this sample the table gives 200,000 to 300,000 distinct CDR3 sequences, of which about 47% were detected only once. The ten top clones hold about 45% of the sample.

This clonotype was counted only a few times. Its antigen has not been determined. No much larger clonotype is one base removed from it; base qualities were not supplied. Counted from cysteine to phenylalanine, this CDR3 has 11 amino acids. The CDR3 DNA has 33 bases and is translated from base 1. The germline V gene sets CDR1 to MRHNA and CDR2 to SNTAGT. At the junction V is shortened by 10 bases and J by 5 bases, with 11 bases in between. The source of this sequence is an adult man with Graves' ophthalmopathy. Input material: peripheral blood. The V gene is TRBV6-4 and the J gene is TRBJ1-1; the D segment cannot be called with confidence. This receptor has the CDR3 CATHSGTEAFF. The sequenced DNA is TGTGCCACCCACAGCGGGACTGAAGCTTTCTTT.